This T cell receptor beta chain was profiled in a study of cytomegalovirus exposure and HLA in healthy donors. Study-wide findings and caveats: In presence/absence analyses, roughly uniform sequencing depth across donors was assumed. A later analysis reportedly found fewer N-insertions in an Asian-associated ancestry cluster than the roughly 670-donor mean.

The PCR used 60 Vbeta and 13 Jbeta primers. The data were produced by immunoSEQ multiplex PCR, yet TCRdb's version contains in-frame clones alone and is incomplete. Of about 150,000 clones in the sample, over 65% are singletons; the top ten hold about 4%. Unrecorded immune exposures were likely, despite nominal health at sampling. Germline CDR1 SGHVS, CDR2 FQNEAQ. Trimming left V 0 bases short and J 3 bases short, with 5 bases between. CDR3 size: 13 residues. Details on this clone: Its specificity is not known.

This chain connects TRBV7-8 to TRBJ1-1, with no clear D. Specimen: PBMCs. This clonotype originated in a woman aged 40 to 50 in good health and CMV-seronegative. CDR3 coding DNA: TGTGCCAGCAGCTTAGCGCGTCACACTGAAGCTTTCTTT. This encodes CASSLARHTEAFF.